This paragraph reports one T cell receptor (beta chain). This sample was included in a study of blood T cell repertoires in COVID-19. Produced via immunoSEQ multiplex PCR; TCRdb's table is partial and in-frame only. The sample has under 400,000 clones; approximately 89% are singletons. The CDR3 has 14 amino acids. Germline loops: CDR1 SNHLY, CDR2 FYNNEI. After removal of 7 bases from V and 4 bases from J, the junction contained 8 bases not matched to a gene. V gene TRBV2 combines with J gene TRBJ1-2, with 8 bases matching TRBD1. Sequencing used peripheral blood. The clonotype originates from a woman aged 25 to 39 with COVID-19, enrolled during active disease. The CDR3 protein is CASKDGQGGYGYTF. The CDR3 DNA reads as TGTGCCAGCAAGGACGGACAGGGCGGCTATGGCTACACCTTC. Together with reference TRBV2 and TRBJ1-2, the CDR3 gives the full variable domain: EPEVTQTPSHQVTQMGQEVILRCVPISNHLYFYWYRQILGQKVEFLVSFYNNEISEKSEIFDDQFSVERPDGSNFTLKIRSTKLEDSAMYFCASKDGQGGYGYTFGSGTRLTVV.